This T cell receptor beta chain is drawn from a study of OX40 agonist ivuxolimab in advanced cancers. Turning to the study itself: A male proportion of around 86% was recorded, with mean age around 64 years and range roughly 23 to 90. Overall study findings and caveats: More expanded clones were seen, on average, in CD8+ T cells than in CD4+.

Note on this clone: What it binds is unknown.

TCRdb's table, derived via immunoSEQ multiplex PCR, lists solely in-frame clones and lacks some. The sample has some 46,000 clones; more than 80% are singletons. The CDR3 has 16 amino acids. Germline assignment: CDR1 SEHNR and CDR2 FQNEAQ (reference sequence). The germline V and J ends were trimmed by 4 bases and 2 bases, with 16 bases remaining between them. The rearrangement links TRBV7-9 to TRBJ2-3; possible D gene TRBD2, 6 bases. Here the sequenced sample was CD4+ or CD8+ T cells sorted from blood, taken in a trial of the OX40 agonist ivuxolimab. The source is an adult with an advanced solid tumor such as melanoma, head and neck, liver or kidney cancer. CDR3 in DNA: TGTGCCAGCAGCTCCTTAGCGGTGGCTTACACAGATACGCAGTATTTT. Protein: CASSSLAVAYTDTQYF.